A selection of T cell receptor beta chains follows, all from one sample in a study of blood T cell repertoires in COVID-19. TCRdb's table, derived via immunoSEQ multiplex PCR, lists solely in-frame clones and lacks some. This repertoire shows 200,000 to 300,000 clones, under 85% found once; its top ten account for 5.5%. The sequenced sample was peripheral blood. The receptor source for this set is a human donor in a cohort sampled during active COVID-19. The CDR3 runs from the conserved cysteine through the conserved F or W. Fields, in order: D gene, V gene, J gene, clone size, CDR3 DNA, CDR3 protein. The D gene is left open where the match is weak. Not every row has a clone size; where given, it reads once, few, many or a size class.

d_call: -
v_call: TRBV28
j_call: TRBJ1-6
clone_size: few
cdr3_nt: TGTGCCAGCAGCCGTGGACAGCTCTATAATTCACCCCTCCACTTT
cdr3_aa: CASSRGQLYNSPLHF

d_call: -
v_call: TRBV27
j_call: TRBJ2-7
clone_size: -
cdr3_nt: TGTGCCAGCAGACCCCAGGCGTACGAGCAGTACTTC
cdr3_aa: CASRPQAYEQYF

d_call: -
v_call: TRBV27
j_call: TRBJ1-4
clone_size: -
cdr3_nt: TGTGCCAGCAGCCCTGCCAGGCGGGGTGAAAAACTGTTTTTT
cdr3_aa: CASSPARRGEKLFF

d_call: -
v_call: TRBV28
j_call: TRBJ1-2
clone_size: -
cdr3_nt: TGTGCCAGCCTTAGGGGGATGGCTAACTATGGCTACACCTTC
cdr3_aa: CASLRGMANYGYTF

d_call: TRBD2
v_call: TRBV18
j_call: TRBJ2-3
clone_size: -
cdr3_nt: TGTGCCAGCTCAGCGGGAGTTAGCACAGATACGCAGTATTTT
cdr3_aa: CASSAGVSTDTQYF

d_call: -
v_call: TRBV7-2
j_call: TRBJ1-3
clone_size: once
cdr3_nt: TGTGCCAGCAGCTTAGTGCCCAGGGTGAAGTCCGACACCATATATTTT
cdr3_aa: CASSLVPRVKSDTIYF

d_call: -
v_call: TRBV3-1/TRBV3-2
j_call: TRBJ2-2
clone_size: -
cdr3_nt: TGTGCCAGCAGCCCCGAGGGGGTGAACACCGGGGAGCTGTTTTTT
cdr3_aa: CASSPEGVNTGELFF

d_call: TRBD1
v_call: TRBV2
j_call: TRBJ1-2
clone_size: -
cdr3_nt: TGTGCCAGCAACGACAGGGAGGATGGCTACACCTTC
cdr3_aa: CASNDREDGYTF

d_call: -
v_call: TRBV7-9
j_call: TRBJ1-5
clone_size: -
cdr3_nt: TGTGCCAGCAGCGGCGCGGGCAATCAGCCCCAGCATTTT
cdr3_aa: CASSGAGNQPQHF

d_call: -
v_call: TRBV24-1
j_call: TRBJ1-5
clone_size: -
cdr3_nt: TGTGCCACCTCCGGGAGGGACAATCAGCCCCAGCATTTT
cdr3_aa: CATSGRDNQPQHF

d_call: -
v_call: TRBV7-3
j_call: TRBJ1-1
clone_size: -
cdr3_nt: TGTGCCAGCAGCTTACAGGGTATATTGAACACTGAAGCTTTCTTT
cdr3_aa: CASSLQGILNTEAFF

d_call: -
v_call: TRBV5-4
j_call: TRBJ2-3
clone_size: once
cdr3_nt: TGTGCCAGTACGAGGAGTGGGTATACAGATACGCAGTATTTT
cdr3_aa: CASTRSGYTDTQYF

d_call: TRBD1
v_call: TRBV27
j_call: TRBJ1-2
clone_size: few
cdr3_nt: TGTGCCAGCAGTTACCGCCGGGACAGGGCTTATGGCTACACCTTC
cdr3_aa: CASSYRRDRAYGYTF

d_call: -
v_call: TRBV14
j_call: TRBJ2-3
clone_size: -
cdr3_nt: TGTGCCAGCAGCCCGACAGGAGATACGCAGTATTTT
cdr3_aa: CASSPTGDTQYF

d_call: TRBD1
v_call: TRBV29-1
j_call: TRBJ1-1
clone_size: -
cdr3_nt: TGCGGCGTTGAAGCCCGGGACAGGGAGACTGAAGCTTTCTTT
cdr3_aa: CGVEARDRETEAFF

d_call: -
v_call: TRBV5-1
j_call: TRBJ1-4
clone_size: -
cdr3_nt: TGCGCCAGCAGCCCAGACAGGAATGAAAAACTGTTTTTT
cdr3_aa: CASSPDRNEKLFF

d_call: TRBD2
v_call: TRBV5-1
j_call: TRBJ2-1
clone_size: few
cdr3_nt: TGCGCCAGCAGCGCCTCGGCTAGCGGGGGTGAGCAGTTCTTC
cdr3_aa: CASSASASGGEQFF

d_call: -
v_call: TRBV4-1
j_call: TRBJ2-7
clone_size: -
cdr3_nt: TGCGCCAGCAGCGGAAGACCCCGGGGGACCCACTACGAGCAGTACTTC
cdr3_aa: CASSGRPRGTHYEQYF

d_call: -
v_call: TRBV11-2
j_call: TRBJ1-1
clone_size: once
cdr3_nt: TGTGCCAGCAGCTTAGCTAGGGGCAAGAGTGAAGCTTTCTTT
cdr3_aa: CASSLARGKSEAFF

d_call: TRBD1
v_call: TRBV7-3
j_call: TRBJ2-5
clone_size: -
cdr3_nt: TGTGCCAGCAGCCGGACAGGGCAAGAGACCCAGTACTTC
cdr3_aa: CASSRTGQETQYF

d_call: TRBD1
v_call: TRBV5-1
j_call: TRBJ2-7
clone_size: -
cdr3_nt: TGCGCCAGCAGCCCCGGACAGGGGGTGGGAGAGCAGTACTTC
cdr3_aa: CASSPGQGVGEQYF

d_call: -
v_call: TRBV6-5
j_call: TRBJ1-2
clone_size: -
cdr3_nt: TGTGCCAGCAAAAACCGGGACACGGATGGCTACACCTTC
cdr3_aa: CASKNRDTDGYTF

d_call: TRBD2
v_call: TRBV2
j_call: TRBJ2-3
clone_size: few
cdr3_nt: TGTGCCAGCAGCCTCACAGCGGGAGGGCTCACAGATACGCAGTATTTT
cdr3_aa: CASSLTAGGLTDTQYF

d_call: -
v_call: TRBV28
j_call: TRBJ1-2
clone_size: once
cdr3_nt: TGTGCCAGCACCCGGACAGTAGCTAACTATGGCTACACCTTC
cdr3_aa: CASTRTVANYGYTF

d_call: -
v_call: TRBV28
j_call: TRBJ2-7
clone_size: once
cdr3_nt: TGTGCCAGCAATCACAGGGCCTACGAGCAGTACTTC
cdr3_aa: CASNHRAYEQYF

d_call: TRBD2
v_call: TRBV29-1
j_call: TRBJ2-3
clone_size: -
cdr3_nt: TGCAGCGTTGAAGACTCAGCGGGAGGTATAGCAGATACGCAGTATTTT
cdr3_aa: CSVEDSAGGIADTQYF

d_call: TRBD1
v_call: TRBV19
j_call: TRBJ1-5
clone_size: -
cdr3_nt: TGTGCCAGTAGGCCCCTAGACAGGGTTGAGCAGCCCCAGCATTTT
cdr3_aa: CASRPLDRVEQPQHF

d_call: -
v_call: TRBV7-8
j_call: TRBJ1-6
clone_size: few
cdr3_nt: TGTGCCAGCGGCGGAGTATCTTCACCCCTCCACTTT
cdr3_aa: CASGGVSSPLHF